This T cell receptor beta chain was sequenced during a study of T cell repertoires in cytomegalovirus infection. Study as a whole: Recently identified HLA-C-restricted CMV epitopes and well-studied HLA-B-restricted CMV epitopes were used by the study. A matching HLA type, together with CMV infection, was signaled by public TCR beta signatures. Study-wide results and caveats: In two of eight donors, the top clonotype was HLA-C-restricted CMV-specific.

Germline CDR1 is KGHSH and CDR2 is LQKENI. J lost 5 bases, V lost 0 bases, and 1 base had no gene match. The CDR3 contains 15 residues. TCRdb itself ran the reads through MiXCR, one entry per CDR3 protein. The sample contains hundreds of thousands of distinct CDR3 sequences, roughly 29% of which appear only once. In regard to this clonotype: Its antigen remains unidentified.

The genes are TRBV18 and TRBJ2-1, with 10 positions matching TRBD2. The receptor was derived from a human donor in good health (CMV status not recorded). Some clones in this sample may be carry-over from other donors' samples. Material: cultured PBMCs, obtained from culture after CMV antigen stimulation. CDR3 residues: CASSPPSGGDNEQFF. DNA for the CDR3: TGTGCCAGCTCACCACCCAGCGGGGGGGACAATGAGCAGTTCTTC.